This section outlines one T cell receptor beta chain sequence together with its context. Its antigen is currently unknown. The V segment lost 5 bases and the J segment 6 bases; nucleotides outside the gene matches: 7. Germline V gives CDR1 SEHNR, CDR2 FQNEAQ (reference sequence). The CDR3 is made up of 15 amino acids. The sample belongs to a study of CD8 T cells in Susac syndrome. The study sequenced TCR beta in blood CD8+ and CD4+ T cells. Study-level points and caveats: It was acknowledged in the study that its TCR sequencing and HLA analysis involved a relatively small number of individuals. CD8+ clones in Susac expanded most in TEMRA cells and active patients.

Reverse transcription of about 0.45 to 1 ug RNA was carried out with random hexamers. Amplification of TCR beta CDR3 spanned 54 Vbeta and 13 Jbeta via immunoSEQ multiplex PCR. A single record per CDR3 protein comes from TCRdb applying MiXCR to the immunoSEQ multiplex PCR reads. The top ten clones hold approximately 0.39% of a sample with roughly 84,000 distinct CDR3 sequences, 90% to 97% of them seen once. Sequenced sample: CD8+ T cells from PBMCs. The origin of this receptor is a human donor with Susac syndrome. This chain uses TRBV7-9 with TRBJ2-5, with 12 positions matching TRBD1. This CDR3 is CASSNPGQGAKTQYF. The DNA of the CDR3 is TGTGCCAGCAGCAATCCGGGACAGGGGGCGAAGACCCAGTACTTC. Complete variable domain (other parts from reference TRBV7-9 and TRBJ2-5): DTGVSQNPRHKITKRGQNVTFRCDPISEHNRLYWYRQTLGQGPEFLTYFQNEAQLEKSRLLSDRFSAERPKGSFSTLEIQRTEQGDSAMYLCASSNPGQGAKTQYFGPGTRLLVL.